What follows are 14 T cell receptor beta chains derived from one specimen sequenced in a study of blood T cell repertoires in COVID-19 (TCRdb year 2020). Library construction relied on the immunoSEQ multiplex PCR assay. Here the immuneACCESS table is served through TCRdb, limited to in-frame sequences with V and J called. Missing clones are a known gap in these copies; in checked studies unresolved V genes cover under half, and the rest lacks a known reason. The sample table lists a few hundred thousand clones, about 90% of them with a count of one. The ten largest clones capture about 3% of the sample. Input material: PBMCs or T cells enriched from blood (not recorded which). The receptor set was obtained from a woman aged 25-40 years who had recovered from COVID-19.

V gene TRBV2 combines with J gene TRBJ2-5, with a possible D match to TRBD1 (5 bases). The germline V gene has CDR1 SNHLY and CDR2 FYNNEI. Deletions cut 4 bases from V and 2 bases from J, with 8 bases between. This CDR3 spans 13 amino acids. CDR3 DNA sequence: TGTGCCAGCAGTGGACAGCCACAAGAGACCCAGTACTTC. It specifies CASSGQPQETQYF.

This rearrangement joins TRBV7-9 to TRBJ2-2, with D maybe TRBD2 (5 bases). Trimming took 2 bases from V and 6 from J, leaving 19 bases between them. The length of the CDR3 is 17 residues. Germline-derived CDR1 and CDR2 are SEHNR and FQNEAQ (reference sequence). This CDR3 reads CASSLSGLALQAGELFF. In DNA, the CDR3 is TGTGCCAGCAGCTTATCGGGGTTGGCTCTTCAAGCCGGGGAGCTGTTTTTT.

The chain recombines TRBV29-1 with TRBJ2-1; 10 positions match TRBD2. CDR1 is SQVTM, CDR2 ANQGSEA, per germline. The J segment lost 7 bases and the V segment lost 4 bases, leaving 13 bases of the junction unmatched. The CDR3 is made up of 16 amino acids. CDR3 protein: CSVGPLSGRALNEQFF. CDR3 sequence (DNA): TGCAGCGTTGGTCCTTTAAGCGGGAGGGCCCTGAATGAGCAGTTCTTC.

CDR3 amino acids: CASLGLGANVLTF. CDR3 bases: TGTGCCAGCCTAGGATTGGGGGCCAACGTCCTGACTTTC. The gene calls are TRBV9 and TRBJ2-6; D gene ambiguous. Looked up from germline, CDR1 is SGDLS and CDR2 is YYNGEE. Trimming took 7 bases from V and 4 from J, leaving 9 bases between them. The CDR3 totals 13 residues.

V and J are TRBV4-1 and TRBJ1-2; 7 positions agree with TRBD1. The CDR3 length is 14 residues. Germline CDR1 MGHRA, CDR2 YSYEKL. With 6 bases clipped from V and 7 bases from J, the junction kept 11 bases outside the gene matches. In DNA form, the CDR3 reads TGCGCCAGCAGTAACAGGGGCACGGGGTTTGGCTACACCTTC. As protein: CASSNRGTGFGYTF.

In nucleotides, the CDR3 is TGTGCCAGCAGCTTTCCTAGCGGAATCACCGGGGAGCTGTTTTTT. Translating gives CASSFPSGITGELFF. The J gene is TRBJ2-2, the V gene TRBV11-2; 7 nucleotides match TRBD2. From germline, CDR1 is SGHAT and CDR2 FQNNGV. This CDR3 region has 15 residues. Trimming took 3 bases from V and 4 from J; bases not matched to a gene: 5.

This chain joins TRBV9 and TRBJ1-4; the match to TRBD1 covers 9 bases. The CDR3 totals 15 residues. V lost 4 bases and J lost 3; bases outside the gene matches: 4. Germline CDR1 reads SGDLS; CDR2 reads YYNGEE. The CDR3 coding sequence is TGTGCCAGCAGCCTACACAGGGGGCCTAATGAAAAACTGTTTTTT. Protein product: CASSLHRGPNEKLFF.

Only a few counts were recorded for this clone. This chain's CDR3 is CSVGGRMNTGELFF. The CDR3 DNA reads TGCAGCGTTGGGGGCAGAATGAACACCGGGGAGCTGTTTTTT. The rearrangement uses TRBV29-1 and TRBJ2-2; TRBD1 is a possible D gene (5 bases). V lost 4 bases and J lost 1, with 10 bases in between. CDR1 and CDR2 from the germline V gene are SQVTM and ANQGSEA. This CDR3 spans 14 amino acids.

The chain combines TRBV27 with TRBJ1-2, with TRBD1 matching over 10 bases. The germline CDR1 and CDR2 sequences are MNHEY and SMNVEV (reference sequence). V trimming: 5 bases; J trimming: 4 bases; junction bases outside the gene matches: 7. This CDR3 region has 15 residues. In DNA, the CDR3 is TGTGCCAGCAGTCCGCGACAGGGGGCTGTCTATGGCTACACCTTC. Translating it yields CASSPRQGAVYGYTF.

The chain couples TRBV5-1 to TRBJ1-2, with a tentative D call TRBD1 (5 bases). Trimming pared 0 bases from V and 0 bases from J, leaving 9 bases between. Per the germline V gene, CDR1 is SGHRS and CDR2 is YFSETQ. This CDR3 is 15 amino acids long. The CDR3 region has the DNA TGCGCCAGCAGCTTGGCCACGACAGCTAACTATGGCTACACCTTC. Its translation is CASSLATTANYGYTF.

The chain has TRBV9 and TRBJ1-5; 8 bases fit TRBD1. The CDR3 loop spans 15 amino acids. The V gene's germline CDR1 is SGDLS and CDR2 YYNGEE. V lost 4 bases, J lost 5 bases, and 8 bases stayed unmatched. The CDR3 region is CASSPGGQGHQPQHF. As DNA, the CDR3 is TGTGCCAGCAGCCCCGGCGGACAGGGCCATCAGCCCCAGCATTTT.

The chain recombines TRBV28 with TRBJ2-2, with 8 bases aligning to TRBD2. The CDR3 is 13 amino acids. V was pared by 11 bases and J by 6 bases, with 8 bases of the junction left unmatched. CDR1 and CDR2 from the germline V gene are MDHEN and SYDVKM. As DNA, the CDR3 is TGTGCCTCCCAAGCGGGGGTTCCCGGGGAGCTGTTTTTT. Encoded protein: CASQAGVPGELFF.

This chain links TRBV27 with TRBJ1-5, with 8 bases that match TRBD1. With V trimmed by 8 bases and J by 2 bases, 8 bases remained unmatched. The CDR3 length is 15 residues. Germline values: CDR1 MNHEY, CDR2 SMNVEV (reference sequence). CDR3 nucleotides: TGTGCCAGCGGGGACAGGAGCCTGGGCAATCAGCCCCAGCATTTT. It encodes CASGDRSLGNQPQHF.

The gene calls are TRBV19 and TRBJ1-5, with 8 bases matching TRBD1. This CDR3 is built from 16 residues. With V trimmed by 3 bases and J by 2 bases, 6 bases remained unmatched. Germline lookup yields CDR1 LNHDA and CDR2 SQIVND (reference sequence). CDR3 nucleotides: TGTGCCAGTAGTATGAGGACAGGGCAACGCAATCAGCCCCAGCATTTT. It translates to CASSMRTGQRNQPQHF.